The TCR beta chain described here comes from a study of OX40 agonist ivuxolimab in advanced cancers. As for the study in general: Patients were given ivuxolimab, an antibody that agonizes OX40 (CD134). Study-wide points: At 0.1 to 3.0 mg/kg and by week 6, clonal expansion occurred in CD4+ and CD8+ blood T cells.

Trimming took 4 bases from V and 8 from J, leaving 12 bases between them. The CDR3 spans 12 residues. The germline V gene has CDR1 SGHNT and CDR2 YYREEE (reference sequence). The table came from immunoSEQ multiplex PCR; TCRdb's copy has only in-frame clones and leaves some out. The top ten hold about a sixth of the sample, which has approximately 11,000 clones, 65% to 80% seen once. Systemic immunosuppression or a history of autoimmune disease excluded patients. Blood sampling was done at baseline, cycle 4 day 1, and cycle 7 day 1. Turning to this clone: Antigen specificity is unknown.

The V and J genes are TRBV5-4 and TRBJ1-1; D uncertain. The receptor's source is an adult with an advanced solid tumor such as melanoma, head and neck, liver or kidney cancer. This specimen consisted of CD4+ or CD8+ T cells sorted from blood, obtained in a trial of the OX40 agonist ivuxolimab. CDR3 region: CASSQDSGEAFF. DNA of the CDR3: TGTGCCAGCAGCCAAGATTCGGGGGAAGCTTTCTTT.